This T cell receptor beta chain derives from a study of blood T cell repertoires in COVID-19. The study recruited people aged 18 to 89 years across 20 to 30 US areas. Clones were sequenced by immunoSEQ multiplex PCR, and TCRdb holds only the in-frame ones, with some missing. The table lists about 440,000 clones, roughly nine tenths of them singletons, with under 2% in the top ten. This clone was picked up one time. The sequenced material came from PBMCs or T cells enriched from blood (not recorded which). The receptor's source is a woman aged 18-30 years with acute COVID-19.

This CDR3 is CASSMRGRENYGYTF. The DNA for the CDR3 is TGTGCCAGTAGTATGAGAGGGAGGGAGAACTATGGCTACACCTTC. The chain employs TRBV19 and TRBJ1-2; D unclear. The V gene lost 3 bases and the J gene lost 2 bases, with 13 bases spanning the gap. The CDR3 runs 15 residues. Germline-derived CDR1 and CDR2 are LNHDA and SQIVND (reference sequence).